This entry describes one T cell receptor beta chain. This clone came up a few times. Its antigen has not been determined. No quality values exist for individual bases; no much larger clone is one base distant. This specimen comes from a study of OX40 agonist ivuxolimab in advanced cancers. Background for the entire study: Ivuxolimab, which targeted the costimulatory receptor OX40 (CD134), was an agonistic, fully human IgG2 monoclonal antibody. In the dose-escalation cohort, around four fifths of patients were male, and the mean age was approximately 60 years, with a range of 23 to 79. Intravenous ivuxolimab was administered to patients every 2 weeks at six dose levels: 0.01, 0.1, 0.3, 1.5, 3 and 10 mg/kg. Patients were allowed to have had prior anti-PD-1, anti-PD-L1 or anti-CTLA-4 therapy, and 40% of the dose-escalation patients had previously received checkpoint inhibitors. The paper describes the monotherapy dose-escalation part (N of about 47 patients) of the phase I trial of ivuxolimab. Partial responses occurred in three dose-escalation patients, of whom one had hepatocellular carcinoma and two had cutaneous melanoma. The point of sequencing TCRbeta in the periphery was to test whether ivuxolimab changed TCR sequence diversity and drove clonal T-cell expansion. Of the roughly 52 patients in dose escalation, about 20 had hepatocellular carcinoma, approximately 15 had melanoma, 9 had renal cell carcinoma and 9 had head and neck cancer.

The CDR3 runs 17 amino acids, cysteine and phenylalanine included. Only the CDR3 portion is preserved as DNA: 51 bases, with reading frame beginning at the first base. V is cut back by 4 bases and J by 4 bases, with 13 bases in the junction unmatched. CDR1 and CDR2, per the germline V gene, are SGHDT and YYEEEE. Genomic DNA was extracted from sorted cells for sequencing of the TCRbeta CDR3 region. The immunoSEQ Assay was used to sequence the TCRbeta CDR3 regions. The source is immuneACCESS, and TCRdb retained only in-frame sequences with V and J called. Part of the clones is not carried over; for the studies checked, unresolved V genes explain less than half of this, and the remainder is unexplained. The sample table contains 42,000 or so clones; only one count was recorded for approximately 80% of them. The top ten clones comprise over 2.5% of the sample. What the study reported, not specific to this receptor: Partial responders in the 0.1-3.0 mg/kg groups had among the lowest normalized peripheral clonal expansion, especially among CD8+ T cells. The antigen specificity of the peripheral T cells that underwent clonal expansion was not determined. Low levels of normalized T-cell clonal expansion were also shown by some nonresponding patients. Clonal expansion of both CD4+ and CD8+ blood T cells was observed from baseline to week 6 at doses 0.1 to 3.0 mg/kg. After ivuxolimab, expanded clones were on average more numerous among CD8+ T cells than among CD4+ T cells.

Patients with a history of autoimmune disease or receiving systemic immunosuppression were excluded from the trial. Peripheral blood for TCR sequencing was collected from all dose cohorts at baseline, on cycle 4 day 1, and on cycle 7 day 1. The samples were drawn from a first-in-human, open-label, multicenter phase I dose-escalation trial of ivuxolimab. Adults with locally advanced or metastatic melanoma, renal cell, hepatocellular, or head and neck squamous cell carcinoma were enrolled in the trial. Before TCR sequencing, CD4+ T cells and CD8+ T cells from peripheral blood were sorted into separate populations.

The TCR was taken from an adult with an advanced solid tumor such as melanoma, head and neck, liver or kidney cancer. This sequence uses TRBV5-6 and TRBJ2-2; 7 of the junction bases match TRBD1. This specimen consisted of CD4+ or CD8+ T cells sorted from blood, obtained in a trial of the OX40 agonist ivuxolimab. The CDR3 protein: CASSSLTGVAGTGELFF. The bases are TGTGCCAGCAGCAGCCTCACAGGGGTCGCGGGCACCGGGGAGCTGTTTTTT. Full variable domain (CDR3 extended with the reference TRBV5-6 and TRBJ2-2 proteins): DAGVTQSPTHLIKTRGQQVTLRCSPKSGHDTVSWYQQALGQGPQFIFQYYEEEERQRGNFPDRFSGHQFPNYSSELNVNALLLGDSALYLCASSSLTGVAGTGELFFGEGSRLTVL.